The rows below give T cell receptor beta chains drawn from one sample of a study of cytomegalovirus exposure and HLA in healthy donors. The method was immunoSEQ multiplex PCR; TCRdb's version includes in-frame clones alone and lacks a portion of them. The sample table includes around 210,000 clones. The sequencing input was PBMCs. The receptors were sampled from a woman aged 25 to 39 in good health and CMV-seropositive. Both conserved end residues are part of each CDR3. A D gene is named only where the DNA matches it firmly.

v_gene	j_gene	d_gene	CDR3aa	CDR3nt
TRBV6-6	TRBJ2-1	TRBD1	CASSTRQGAYHNEQFF	TGTGCCAGCAGTACCCGACAGGGGGCGTACCACAATGAGCAGTTCTTC
TRBV28	TRBJ1-2	NA	CASSLTDPTSGGYTF	TGTGCCAGCAGTCTCACTGATCCAACCTCCGGGGGCTACACCTTC
TRBV5-1	TRBJ2-5	TRBD2	CASSFRGERETQYF	TGCGCCAGCAGCTTTCGGGGGGAGCGGGAGACCCAGTACTTC
TRBV10-3	TRBJ2-7	NA	CATRTTGQGYEQYF	TGTGCCACGAGAACGACAGGCCAAGGCTACGAGCAGTACTTC
TRBV28	TRBJ2-6	NA	CASSSFYSGANVLTF	TGTGCCAGCAGTTCCTTTTACTCTGGGGCCAACGTCCTGACTTTC
TRBV6-1	TRBJ2-7	TRBD1	CASSDNLGWDSSYEQYF	TGTGCCAGCAGTGATAACCTAGGGTGGGACAGCTCCTACGAGCAGTACTTC
TRBV19	TRBJ1-5	TRBD1	CASRRGTATGQPQHF	TGTGCCAGTAGAAGGGGGACAGCGACAGGTCAGCCCCAGCATTTT
TRBV5-1	TRBJ2-2	NA	CASSLERRNGELFF	TGCGCCAGCAGCTTGGAAAGGAGGAACGGGGAGCTGTTTTTT
TRBV4-3	TRBJ1-2	TRBD1	CASSQIGTGTGYGYTF	TGCGCCAGCAGCCAAATAGGGACAGGGACGGGCTATGGCTACACCTTC
TRBV6-1	TRBJ2-7	TRBD2	CASGSGGRYYEQYF	TGTGCCAGCGGTAGCGGGGGCCGGTACTACGAGCAGTACTTC
TRBV18	TRBJ2-5	NA	CASSPPNFQETQYF	TGTGCCAGCTCACCACCAAATTTTCAGGAGACCCAGTACTTC